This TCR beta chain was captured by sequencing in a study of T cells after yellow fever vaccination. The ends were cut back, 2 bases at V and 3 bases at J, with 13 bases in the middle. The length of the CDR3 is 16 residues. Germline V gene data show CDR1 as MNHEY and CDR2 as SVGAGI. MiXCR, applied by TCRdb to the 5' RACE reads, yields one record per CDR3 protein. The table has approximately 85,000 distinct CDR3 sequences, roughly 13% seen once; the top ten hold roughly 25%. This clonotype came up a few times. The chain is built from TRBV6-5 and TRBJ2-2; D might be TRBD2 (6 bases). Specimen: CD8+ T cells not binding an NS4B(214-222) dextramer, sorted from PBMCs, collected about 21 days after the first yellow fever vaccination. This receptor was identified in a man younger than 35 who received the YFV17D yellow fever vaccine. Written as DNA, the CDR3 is TGTGCCAGCAGTTACAAAACTAGCCGATACACCGGGGAGCTGTTTTTT. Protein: CASSYKTSRYTGELFF.